This is a list of T cell receptor beta chains from one sample in a study of cytomegalovirus exposure and HLA in healthy donors. The assay was immunoSEQ multiplex PCR, and TCRdb's table has in-frame clones only and misses some. The table shows some 150,000 clones, with roughly 85% occurring only once. Source material: PBMCs. All receptors come from a man aged 40-50 years in good health and CMV-seronegative. CDR3s include the opening cysteine and the closing phenylalanine or tryptophan. The D gene is left open where the match is weak. Expanded clones are given a class, and other clones once, few, many or no size at all.

DNA: TGTGCCAGCAGCCCCCGGGCTAGCGGAGACTACGAGCAGTACTTC
CDR3: CASSPRASGDYEQYF
J: TRBJ2-7
length: 15
D: TRBD2
V: TRBV9
size: -

DNA: TGCGCCAGCAGTCAAGCCTCCAGGGGGTCCTACGAGCAGTACTTC
CDR3: CASSQASRGSYEQYF
J: TRBJ2-7
length: 15
D: TRBD1
V: TRBV5-1
size: -

DNA: TGCGCCAGCAGACCGCTGACTAGCGGGAGTGGCGAGCAGTACTTC
CDR3: CASRPLTSGSGEQYF
J: TRBJ2-7
length: 15
D: TRBD2
V: TRBV4-1
size: -

DNA: TGTGCCAGCCCCGGGACAGAGGCCCAGTACTTC
CDR3: CASPGTEAQYF
J: TRBJ2-5
length: 11
D: TRBD1
V: TRBV7-9
size: -

DNA: TGTGCCAGCAGCTACGCGGAGGGCGGGGAGACCCAGTACTTC
CDR3: CASSYAEGGETQYF
J: TRBJ2-5
length: 14
D: -
V: TRBV9
size: -

DNA: TGTGCCAGCAGTGCCGGAGAGACCCAGTACTTC
CDR3: CASSAGETQYF
J: TRBJ2-5
length: 11
D: -
V: TRBV6-1
size: -

DNA: TGTGCCAGCAGACCGGACAGGGTTGCAAGTGGCTACACCTTC
CDR3: CASRPDRVASGYTF
J: TRBJ1-2
length: 14
D: TRBD1
V: TRBV5-6
size: -

DNA: TGTGCCAGCAGCTTAGTTTATAGAAAGCGGGAGGGTAGAACTTCGAACACCGGGGAGCTGTTTTTT
CDR3: CASSLVYRKREGRTSNTGELFF
J: TRBJ2-2
length: 22
D: TRBD2
V: TRBV27
size: once

DNA: TGCAGCGTTGAAGGACAGGGGGGGGAACTCGCCTACGAGCAGTACTTC
CDR3: CSVEGQGGELAYEQYF
J: TRBJ2-7
length: 16
D: TRBD1
V: TRBV29-1
size: -

DNA: TGTGCCAGCAATGCGGCTCCACTAGCGTATCCAGACAATGAGCAGTTCTTC
CDR3: CASNAAPLAYPDNEQFF
J: TRBJ2-1
length: 17
D: TRBD2
V: TRBV2
size: -

DNA: TGTGCCAGCCGCCCGGACAGGGCCTATAATTCACCCCTCCACTTT
CDR3: CASRPDRAYNSPLHF
J: TRBJ1-6
length: 15
D: TRBD1
V: TRBV6-5
size: -

DNA: TGCGCCAGCAGCTTGGGCGGGAACGCTGAAGCTTTCTTT
CDR3: CASSLGGNAEAFF
J: TRBJ1-1
length: 13
D: -
V: TRBV5-1
size: once

DNA: TGTGCCAGCTCACAGGACAGAAGATCTGACGAGCAGTACTTC
CDR3: CASSQDRRSDEQYF
J: TRBJ2-7
length: 14
D: -
V: TRBV18
size: -

DNA: TGCGCCAGCAGTCAATCCCCCTTCGAGGGCTCTCCAGATACGCAGTATTTT
CDR3: CASSQSPFEGSPDTQYF
J: TRBJ2-3
length: 17
D: -
V: TRBV23-1
size: -

DNA: TGTGCCAGCAGGGAACGTGAGGGTAGCTATGGCTACACCTTC
CDR3: CASREREGSYGYTF
J: TRBJ1-2
length: 14
D: -
V: TRBV4-2
size: -

DNA: TGTGCCAGCAGCCCTAGGTACCGGGACAGGGTGGTCAAAAACATTCAGTACTTC
CDR3: CASSPRYRDRVVKNIQYF
J: TRBJ2-4
length: 18
D: TRBD1
V: TRBV5-5
size: -

DNA: TGCGCCAGCAGCAAAGGGACAGGACCAGATTCACCCCTCCACTTT
CDR3: CASSKGTGPDSPLHF
J: TRBJ1-6
length: 15
D: TRBD1
V: TRBV5-1
size: -

DNA: TGTGCCAGCAGCTCGGCCGGGACAGCTTCCTACGAGCAGTACTTC
CDR3: CASSSAGTASYEQYF
J: TRBJ2-7
length: 15
D: TRBD1
V: TRBV7-2
size: few

DNA: TGTGCCATCAGCCTAGACAGGGATCAAGAGACCCAGTACTTC
CDR3: CAISLDRDQETQYF
J: TRBJ2-5
length: 14
D: TRBD1
V: TRBV10-3
size: -

DNA: TGTGCCAGCAGCTCGGGATACAATGAGCAGTTCTTC
CDR3: CASSSGYNEQFF
J: TRBJ2-1
length: 12
D: -
V: TRBV7-2
size: -

DNA: TGCGCCAGCAGCTTGCGGGTTTCAGGGTTTTCCTACGAGCAGTACTTC
CDR3: CASSLRVSGFSYEQYF
J: TRBJ2-7
length: 16
D: -
V: TRBV5-1
size: -

DNA: TGTGCCAGCAGTGAGGCCAGGGGAACTGGAAACACCATATATTTT
CDR3: CASSEARGTGNTIYF
J: TRBJ1-3
length: 15
D: -
V: TRBV2
size: -

DNA: TGTGCCAGCAGTGAGACCGGGACAGGGAGTAGCAATCAGCCCCAGCATTTT
CDR3: CASSETGTGSSNQPQHF
J: TRBJ1-5
length: 17
D: TRBD1
V: TRBV25-1
size: few

DNA: TGTGCCAGCAGCCAAGGCCCCGGGAGGGCCGTCGAGCAGTACTTC
CDR3: CASSQGPGRAVEQYF
J: TRBJ2-7
length: 15
D: TRBD2
V: TRBV14
size: -